Given below is one T cell receptor (beta chain) in context. This entry belongs to a study of blood T cell repertoires in COVID-19. Trimming removed 4 bases from V and 2 bases from J, with 10 bases in between. The CDR3 extends over 14 amino acids. The germline gives CDR1 SGHRS, CDR2 YFSETQ. Measured with immunoSEQ multiplex PCR; TCRdb has only the in-frame clones, and not every one. This sample yields over 150,000 clones, of which 80% to 90% are seen a single time; over 2% belongs to the top ten. Sequenced input: peripheral blood. The receptor comes from a woman older than 75 with acute or convalescent COVID-19. The chain is built from TRBV5-1 and TRBJ1-3; D might be TRBD1 (6 bases). Here the CDR3 reads CASSLGATGNTIYF. The CDR3 DNA sequence: TGCGCCAGCAGCCTGGGGGCTACTGGAAACACCATATATTTT.